The subject of this entry is one T cell receptor beta chain. This clonotype was recorded at least ten times. No antigen is known for it. Base-call qualities are not available, and no considerably larger clone is one nucleotide away. The sample originates from a study of response to subunit inactivated influenza vaccine (dated by TCRdb to the late 2010s). About the study as a whole: The study used deep quantitative T cell receptor repertoire profiling to track responses to a trivalent subunit inactivated influenza vaccine. Paper-wide results and their limitations: The authors proposed that each seasonal influenza vaccination may bring in only a limited number of new T cells.

The library relied on RT-PCR. TCRdb records Illumina HiSeq 2500 as the sequencer. TCRdb's own reprocessing of the public reads used fastp at Q25 and MiXCR and kept productive beta chains. Each entry merges the rows of one CDR3 protein and shows their most common DNA and genes. This sample has 550,000 to 600,000 distinct CDR3 sequences in its table, and approximately 10% of those were observed once. The top ten hold about 10% of the sample. The TCR was taken from a man aged 45-65 years who received an inactivated influenza vaccine. Donor details come from another sample of the same person, matched by shared clones. Sequences were derived from PBMCs from blood, sampled on the day of vaccination.

The CDR3 region reads CASSARGGGPYEQYF. The sequenced DNA is TGTGCCAGCAGCGCCCGAGGGGGGGGCCCTTACGAGCAGTACTTC. Recombination linked TRBV7-2 to TRBJ2-7; 7 matching bases give a weak D call of TRBD2. For CDR1 and CDR2, the germline V gene lists SGHTA and FQGNSA. The CDR3 covers 15 residues, taking in both the cysteine and the phenylalanine. Kept here is only the CDR3 DNA, which spans 45 bases and is read in frame from base 1. Trimming at the junction amounts to 5 bases on V and 4 bases on J, and the germline ends lie 18 bases apart.